Each of the 17 T cell receptor beta chains below was sequenced from the same sample in a study of blood T cell repertoires in COVID-19. The assay was immunoSEQ multiplex PCR, and TCRdb's table has in-frame clones only and misses some. Here the sample spans about 140,000 clones, 87% being singletons. Input material: peripheral blood. These TCRs come from a middle-aged woman with acute or convalescent COVID-19.

The rearrangement uses TRBV5-4 and TRBJ1-2, with TRBD1 matching over 9 bases. The J segment lost 5 bases and the V segment lost 6 bases, leaving 17 bases of the junction unmatched. Per the germline V gene, CDR1 is SGHNT and CDR2 is YYREEE (reference sequence). This CDR3 is built from 17 residues. The CDR3 DNA reads as TGTGCCAGCATCCCGAACCCCACGACAGGGGGAGGGTATGGCTACACCTTC. Translated, it gives CASIPNPTTGGGYGYTF.

The chain uses TRBV10-3 and TRBJ2-3, with D perhaps TRBD2 (6 bases). In germline, CDR1 is ENHRY, CDR2 SYGVKD. V lost 2 bases and J 6 bases, leaving 12 bases between the germline ends. This CDR3 contains 14 residues. The CDR3 region is CAISEDGSGDTQYF. CDR3 sequence (DNA): TGTGCCATCAGTGAGGACGGGAGCGGCGATACGCAGTATTTT.

This sequence joins TRBV7-2 and TRBJ2-5, with 12 nucleotides matching TRBD2. The germline V gene has CDR1 SGHTA and CDR2 FQGNSA. This CDR3 contains 15 residues. With V trimmed by 6 bases and J by 2 bases, 4 bases remained unmatched. The CDR3 is CASRNGLAGQETQYF. The CDR3 bases are TGTGCCAGCAGAAATGGACTAGCGGGGCAAGAGACCCAGTACTTC.

V usage is TRBV27 and J usage is TRBJ2-1, with a weak D call TRBD2 (5 bases). This CDR3 has 17 amino acids. Per germline, CDR1 MNHEY and CDR2 SMNVEV (reference sequence). V dropped 5 bases and J dropped 2 bases, with 19 bases sitting between them. The CDR3 coding sequence is TGTGCCAGCAGTCAAACTTGGACGGGAAGCACCTACAATGAGCAGTTCTTC. As protein: CASSQTWTGSTYNEQFF.

This clone appeared a single time. The rearrangement uses TRBV2 and TRBJ2-1, with a tentative D call TRBD2 (7 bases). This CDR3 has 14 amino acids. Trimming stripped 4 bases from V and 10 bases from J, with 17 bases between. The germline V gene has CDR1 SNHLY and CDR2 FYNNEI. As DNA, the CDR3 is TGTGCCAGCAGTGGGAACTCTAGGGGGGGGGAGCAGTTCTTC. Amino acid sequence: CASSGNSRGGEQFF.

The chain recombines TRBV5-6 with TRBJ1-2; D gene ambiguous. V lost 0 bases to trimming and J lost 4 bases, with 10 bases between them. From germline, CDR1 is SGHDT and CDR2 YYEEEE. This CDR3 spans 14 amino acids. The CDR3 is CASSLGQEAYGYTF. DNA of the CDR3: TGTGCCAGCAGCTTGGGCCAGGAAGCCTATGGCTACACCTTC. Complete variable domain (other parts from reference TRBV5-6 and TRBJ1-2): DAGVTQSPTHLIKTRGQQVTLRCSPKSGHDTVSWYQQALGQGPQFIFQYYEEEERQRGNFPDRFSGHQFPNYSSELNVNALLLGDSALYLCASSLGQEAYGYTFGSGTRLTVV.

The chain joins TRBV5-6 to TRBJ1-4; possible D gene TRBD1, 6 bases. CDR1 is SGHDT and CDR2 is YYEEEE in the germline V gene. The CDR3 covers 15 residues. V dropped 4 bases and J dropped 3 bases, with 13 bases sitting between them. CDR3 sequence: CASSPTGLSNEKLFF. The CDR3 DNA reads TGTGCCAGCAGCCCGACAGGTCTTTCTAATGAAAAACTGTTTTTT.

The chain couples TRBV27 to TRBJ1-4; D gene uncertain. Germline assignment: CDR1 MNHEY and CDR2 SMNVEV (reference sequence). The germline V and J ends were trimmed by 3 bases and 8 bases, with 16 bases remaining between them. The CDR3 is made up of 15 amino acids. The CDR3 DNA sequence: TGTGCCAGCAGTTTGGTGGGTTTATCAGGAGAAAAACTGTTTTTT. This sequence encodes CASSLVGLSGEKLFF. Full variable domain (remainder filled in from reference TRBV27 and TRBJ1-4): EAQVTQNPRYLITVTGKKLTVTCSQNMNHEYMSWYRQDPGLGLRQIYYSMNVEVTDKGDVPEGYKVSRKEKRNFPLILESPSPNQTSLYFCASSLVGLSGEKLFFGSGTQLSVL.

The chain has TRBV4-2 and TRBJ1-2, with no clear D. The CDR3 extends over 14 amino acids. In germline, CDR1 is LGHNA, CDR2 YNFKEQ. The V end was cut by 0 bases, the J end by 2 bases, with 7 bases between. CDR3 in amino acids: CASSQENWNYGYTF. The CDR3, as DNA: TGTGCCAGCAGCCAAGAAAACTGGAACTATGGCTACACCTTC.

This sequence joins TRBV4-2 and TRBJ2-1; TRBD1 matches at 10 bases. Trimming at V came to 0 bases and at J to 3 bases, leaving 5 bases not matched to a gene. Per germline, CDR1 LGHNA and CDR2 YNFKEQ. CDR3 length: 17 amino acids. The CDR3 nucleotides are TGTGCCAGCAGCCAAGATGTGACAGGGGGCGACTACAATGAGCAGTTCTTC. Translation gives CASSQDVTGGDYNEQFF.

The chain uses TRBV11-3 and TRBJ2-2; D is perhaps TRBD1 (6 bases). CDR3 length: 13 amino acids. Germline V gene lookup returns CDR1 SGHNT and CDR2 YENEEA. V was clipped by 3 bases and J by 6 bases, with 8 bases between them. The CDR3 nucleotides are TGTGCCAGCAGCTTGAACAGGGCCGGGGAGCTGTTTTTT. It yields the protein CASSLNRAGELFF.

This clone occurred once. This sequence joins TRBV7-9 and TRBJ2-1; 7 nucleotides match TRBD2. CDR3 length: 16 amino acids. Germline V gene lookup returns CDR1 SEHNR and CDR2 FQNEAQ (reference sequence). V lost 1 base and J lost 7; bases outside the gene matches: 10. The CDR3 loop reads CASSLGPRDYLNEQFF. As DNA, the CDR3 is TGTGCCAGCAGCTTAGGGCCCCGGGACTACTTAAATGAGCAGTTCTTC.

V and J are TRBV6-5 and TRBJ2-7; TRBD2 is a possible D gene (5 bases). Germline V gene lookup returns CDR1 MNHEY and CDR2 SVGAGI. CDR3 length: 15 residues. The V gene lost 2 bases and the J gene lost 6 bases, with 17 bases spanning the gap. CDR3 sequence (DNA): TGTGCCAGCAGTTACCTTAGAGGGTCAGTCGCCGAGCAGTACTTC. Amino acid sequence: CASSYLRGSVAEQYF.

This sequence joins TRBV6-5 and TRBJ2-5; tentatively, D is TRBD1 (6 bases). With 3 bases removed from V and 3 bases from J, the gap between germline ends came to 11 bases. Germline V gene lookup returns CDR1 MNHEY and CDR2 SVGAGI. CDR3 length: 14 residues. CDR3 region: CASSYFGQKETQYF. The CDR3 nucleotides are TGTGCCAGCAGTTATTTTGGACAGAAAGAGACCCAGTACTTC.

The chain combines TRBV6-5 with TRBJ1-5; TRBD1 is a possible D gene (5 bases). The ends were cut back, 2 bases at V and 3 bases at J, with 8 bases in the middle. There are 14 residues in the CDR3. Germline CDR1 is MNHEY and CDR2 is SVGAGI. CDR3 sequence reads: CASSYGAFNQPQHF. The CDR3 DNA reads as TGTGCCAGCAGTTACGGGGCTTTCAATCAGCCCCAGCATTTT.

V gene TRBV23-1 combines with J gene TRBJ2-1; possible D gene TRBD1, 7 bases. TRBV23-1 is assigned to the ORF class and has an uncertain function. The V end lost 3 bases, the J end lost 2 bases, and 23 bases lay between the germline ends. This CDR3 comprises 19 residues. The CDR3 here is CASSQFRRDSLPAYNEQFF. As DNA, the CDR3 is TGCGCCAGCAGTCAGTTTAGGAGGGACAGCCTCCCGGCCTACAATGAGCAGTTCTTC.

This chain links TRBV3-1 (or the pseudogene TRBV3-2) with TRBJ2-5; 9 nucleotides line up with TRBD2. Trimming took 4 bases from V and 11 from J; bases not matched to a gene: 14. The CDR3 spans 15 residues. The germline gives CDR1 LGHDT, CDR2 YNNKEL (reference sequence). The CDR3 bases are TGTGCCAGCAGCCCTTATGAGGCGGGAGGGCCCTCACAGTACTTC. The encoded protein is CASSPYEAGGPSQYF.